This entry lists 22 T cell receptor beta chains sequenced from one sample in a study of blood T cell repertoires in COVID-19. The method was immunoSEQ multiplex PCR; TCRdb's version includes in-frame clones alone and lacks a portion of them. The sample contains about 210,000 clones, 75% to 90% of which appear only once. Sequencing used peripheral blood. The source is a man between 60 and 70 years old with acute or convalescent COVID-19.

The rearrangement uses TRBV27 and TRBJ2-3; 16 bases line up with TRBD2. Germline assignment: CDR1 MNHEY and CDR2 SMNVEV (reference sequence). V dropped 4 bases and J dropped 4; count of bases not matched to a gene: 14. This CDR3 contains 20 residues. The CDR3 nucleotides read TGTGCCAGCAGTTCCTCCGGGACTAGCGGGAGGGCCGATTGGTCAGATACGCAGTATTTT. It is translated as CASSSSGTSGRADWSDTQYF.

The sample holds a few counts of this clone. V gene TRBV28 combines with J gene TRBJ2-5, with 8 bases lining up with TRBD2. The CDR3 covers 16 residues. V shed 7 bases, J shed 7 bases, and the junction held 17 bases outside the gene matches. The germline V gene has CDR1 MDHEN and CDR2 SYDVKM. The CDR3: CASTTGGLSGLGTQYF. The CDR3 bases are TGTGCCAGCACCACGGGGGGGCTTTCGGGTTTAGGGACCCAGTACTTC.

The chain employs TRBV3-1 (or the pseudogene TRBV3-2) and TRBJ2-2, with 8 bases lining up with TRBD1. The trim removed 0 bases at V and 4 bases at J, leaving 22 bases unmatched. The CDR3 spans 22 residues. Germline values: CDR1 LGHDT, CDR2 YNNKEL (reference sequence). The CDR3 region is CASSQEATPRDRWLLGTGELFF. CDR3 in DNA: TGTGCCAGCAGCCAAGAAGCGACCCCCCGGGACAGGTGGTTGTTAGGCACCGGGGAGCTGTTTTTT.

The chain carries TRBV24-1 and TRBJ2-1; 7 positions agree with TRBD2. The J segment lost 7 bases and the V segment lost 2 bases, leaving 7 bases of the junction unmatched. The CDR3 is 15 amino acids. CDR1 and CDR2 (germline): KGHDR, SFDVKD. The CDR3: CATSDSYRGDNEQFF. The CDR3 coding sequence is TGTGCCACCAGTGATTCTTACCGGGGGGATAATGAGCAGTTCTTC.

The chain carries TRBV28 and TRBJ1-1; perhaps TRBD1 as D (5 bases). With 2 bases removed from V and 3 bases from J, the gap between germline ends came to 10 bases. Germline V gene lookup returns CDR1 MDHEN and CDR2 SYDVKM. This CDR3 spans 14 amino acids. CDR3 sequence (DNA): TGTGCCAGCAGTTTAAGGCCAGGGCACACTGAAGCTTTCTTT. It codes for CASSLRPGHTEAFF.

V and J are TRBV25-1 and TRBJ1-2, with 8 bases lining up with TRBD1. CDR3 length: 13 residues. Germline lookup yields CDR1 MGHDK and CDR2 SYGVNS. Losses at the gene ends were 3 bases for V and 8 bases for J; bases not matched to a gene: 5. The CDR3 nucleotides are TGTGCCAGCAGTGATACAGGGGGAAGGGGCTACACCTTC. Protein sequence: CASSDTGGRGYTF.

The genes are TRBV9 and TRBJ1-2; D is uncertain. Germline V CDR1 and CDR2: SGDLS, YYNGEE. Trimming stripped 1 base from V and 8 bases from J, with 9 bases between. This CDR3 spans 12 amino acids. The CDR3 loop reads CASSVQVGGYTF. CDR3 coding DNA: TGTGCCAGCAGCGTACAGGTCGGCGGCTACACCTTC.

The chain uses TRBV4-1 and TRBJ2-5, with 10 bases fitting TRBD2. The length of the CDR3 is 16 residues. Germline lookup yields CDR1 MGHRA and CDR2 YSYEKL. The V and J ends lost 1 base and 5 bases, in that order; junction bases with no gene match: 7. This chain's CDR3 is CASSQVFSSGRETQYF. The CDR3 coding sequence is TGCGCCAGCAGCCAAGTATTCAGTAGCGGGAGGGAGACCCAGTACTTC.

The chain joins TRBV5-1 to TRBJ1-1; 11 nucleotides line up with TRBD1. The J segment lost 5 bases and the V segment lost 4 bases, leaving 4 bases of the junction unmatched. Germline CDR1 reads SGHRS; CDR2 reads YFSETQ. This CDR3 is 14 amino acids long. CDR3 nucleotide sequence: TGCGCCAGCAGCCCAGGGACAGGGGGTACTGAAGCTTTCTTT. It translates to CASSPGTGGTEAFF.

Only a few counts were recorded for this clone. The chain employs TRBV7-3 and TRBJ1-5; the D gene is possibly TRBD1 (6 bases). Trimming shortened V by 2 bases and J by 2 bases, and 16 bases separated the two germline ends. Germline CDR1 SGHTA, CDR2 FQGTGA. CDR3 length: 17 residues. DNA for the CDR3: TGTGCCAGCAGCTTATGGCCAGGGGTAGATGGCAATCAGCCCCAGCATTTT. Protein product: CASSLWPGVDGNQPQHF.

This CDR3 is CASSPNGGENEKLFF. The CDR3 DNA reads TGCGCCAGCAGCCCGAATGGGGGGGAGAATGAAAAACTGTTTTTT. The gene calls are TRBV5-1 and TRBJ1-4; TRBD1 might be the D (5 bases). Looked up from germline, CDR1 is SGHRS and CDR2 is YFSETQ. Between the trimmed V and J ends, which lost 4 bases and 5 bases, there was a span of 15 bases. The CDR3 sequence is 15 residues long.

This clone was picked up a small number of times. The chain links TRBV7-2 to TRBJ1-2; TRBD1 matches 7 bases. J lost 2 bases, V lost 3 bases, and 9 bases had no gene match. The length of the CDR3 is 16 residues. Germline CDR1 SGHTA, CDR2 FQGNSA. CDR3 region: CASSFTGALINYGYTF. The CDR3 coding sequence is TGTGCCAGCAGCTTCACAGGGGCCCTCATCAACTATGGCTACACCTTC. Based on the CDR3 plus reference TRBV7-2 and TRBJ1-2, the full variable domain is GAGVSQSPSNKVTEKGKDVELRCDPISGHTALYWYRQSLGQGLEFLIYFQGNSAPDKSGLPSDRFSAERTGGSVSTLTIQRTQQEDSAVYLCASSFTGALINYGYTFGSGTRLTVV.

This clone was found a few times. This sequence joins TRBV5-5 and TRBJ2-2, with D possibly TRBD1 on 6 matching bases. V shed 4 bases and J shed 5 bases, with 9 bases lying between them. This CDR3 is 13 amino acids long. Germline V CDR1 and CDR2: SGHKS, YYEKEE (reference sequence). The CDR3 nucleotides are TGTGCCAGCAGCCAACAGGGAACCGGGGAGCTGTTTTTT. It encodes CASSQQGTGELFF.

This chain joins TRBV23-1 and TRBJ1-3; 7 bases are a match to TRBD1. TRBV23-1 is classed as an ORF, of uncertain function. The CDR3 extends over 14 amino acids. Trimming took 11 bases from V and 4 from J; bases not matched to a gene: 11. The CDR3 DNA reads TGCGCCGGAATAACAGGGGTGAGGGGAAACACCATATATTTT. Translating gives CAGITGVRGNTIYF.

This clone turned up a few times. V is TRBV5-1 and J is TRBJ2-3; TRBD1 is a possible D gene (5 bases). Between the trimmed V and J ends, which lost 0 bases and 1 base, there was a span of 12 bases. The germline CDR1 and CDR2 sequences are SGHRS and YFSETQ. The CDR3 totals 16 residues. The CDR3 loop is CASSLGGTWGTDTQYF. CDR3 nucleotide sequence: TGCGCCAGCAGCTTGGGGGGCACTTGGGGCACAGATACGCAGTATTTT.

This chain links TRBV6-2 or TRBV6-3 with TRBJ2-7, with D perhaps matching TRBD2 (6 bases). This CDR3 has 16 amino acids. The germline V and J ends were trimmed by 4 bases and 0 bases, with 16 bases remaining between them. Germline lookup yields CDR1 MNHEY and CDR2 SVGEGT. The chain's CDR3 is CASSSMVRGLSYEQYF. CDR3 DNA: TGTGCCAGCAGTTCGATGGTGAGGGGACTCTCCTACGAGCAGTACTTC.

This rearrangement joins TRBV7-7 to TRBJ2-1; 11 positions agree with TRBD2. The CDR3 runs to 15 residues. V lost 1 base to trimming and J lost 10 bases; unmatched junction nucleotides: 6. The V gene's germline CDR1 is SSHAT and CDR2 FNYEAQ (reference sequence). The CDR3 is CASSLVAGGLGEQFF. CDR3 sequence (DNA): TGTGCCAGCAGCTTAGTAGCGGGAGGGTTAGGGGAGCAGTTCTTC.

The J gene is TRBJ2-7, the V gene TRBV19; the match to TRBD2 covers 7 bases. The V gene end was trimmed by 6 bases and the J gene end by 5 bases; junction bases not matched to a gene: 16. This CDR3 comprises 16 residues. In germline, CDR1 is LNHDA, CDR2 SQIVND (reference sequence). For the CDR3, the DNA is TGTGCCAGTAGGACATCCGGGGCTAGCGGAATCAACGAGCAGTACTTC. This gives the protein CASRTSGASGINEQYF.

The chain has TRBV29-1 and TRBJ1-1; no reliable D call. CDR3 length: 13 residues. The V end was cut by 4 bases, the J end by 0 bases, with 9 bases between. CDR1 is SQVTM, CDR2 ANQGSEA, per germline. CDR3 DNA: TGCAGCGTTGGAACAACCATGAACACTGAAGCTTTCTTT. Translation: CSVGTTMNTEAFF.

This clone was seen only a few times. The chain employs TRBV5-1 and TRBJ1-2; 7 bases are shared with TRBD1. CDR1 SGHRS and CDR2 YFSETQ come from the germline V gene. The length of the CDR3 is 14 residues. The V segment lost 4 bases and the J segment 6 bases; nucleotides outside the gene matches: 9. CDR3 sequence (DNA): TGCGCCAGCAGCACCGGACAGGAACTAAATGGCTACACCTTC. The encoded protein is CASSTGQELNGYTF.

This chain uses TRBV9 with TRBJ2-3, with TRBD2 identical over 11 bases. The CDR3 is 14 amino acids. Losses at the gene ends were 3 bases for V and 3 bases for J; bases not matched to a gene: 0. Germline V CDR1 and CDR2: SGDLS, YYNGEE. DNA for the CDR3: TGTGCCAGCAGCGCTAGCGGGAGGACAGATACGCAGTATTTT. As protein: CASSASGRTDTQYF.

The rearrangement uses TRBV5-5 and TRBJ1-2, with TRBD1 matching over 7 bases. This CDR3 is 13 amino acids long. The V segment lost 1 base and the J segment 8 bases; nucleotides outside the gene matches: 5. Germline V lookup: CDR1 SGHKS, CDR2 YYEKEE (reference sequence). CDR3 DNA sequence: TGTGCCAGCAGCTTGAGAGGGGGCGAAGGCTACACCTTC. Amino acid sequence: CASSLRGGEGYTF.